This TCR beta chain was profiled in a study of Ad26.COV2.S vaccination and SARS-CoV-2 variants (dated by TCRdb to the early 2020s). Regarding the study in general: Donors in the vaccine arm were drawn from COV1001, a multicentre, randomized, double-blind, placebo-controlled phase I-IIa trial testing Ad26.COV2.S in healthy adults. A total of roughly 32 samples were included in the TCR-sequenced set, comprising roughly 19 Ad26.COV2.S vaccine recipients, 5 placebo recipients and 8 SARS-CoV-2 convalescent individuals. The specificity and breadth of SARS-CoV-2-reactive T cell receptors after Ad26.COV2.S vaccination were assessed by TCRbeta repertoire sequencing. Investigators remained blinded to trial group allocation during experiments and outcome assessment. Dosing of Ad26.COV2.S was intramuscular, at either 5x10^10 or 1x10^11 viral particles, delivered as one shot or as two shots spaced 56 days apart. Trial participants were randomized into five groups of five, in which low-dose or high-dose Ad26.COV2.S was given once or twice, or placebo was given on both occasions.

The immunoSEQ Assay was used to sequence TCRbeta CDR3 regions. After extraction, genomic DNA underwent amplification by bias-controlled multiplex PCR, followed by high-throughput sequencing. Regarding the original processing steps: To quantify the absolute abundance of every unique TCRbeta CDR3 region, sequences were collapsed and filtered. Usable DNA was measured by amplifying reference genes present in all nucleated cells, and TCRbeta template counts were normalized to that usable DNA to estimate T cell fraction. Repertoire TCRs were annotated as SARS-CoV-2-specific by exact matching of V gene, CDR3 amino acid sequence and J gene to a known reactive TCR set. MIRA supplied the reference SARS-CoV-2 TCR set, which was filtered for enrichment in COVID-19-positive ImmuneCODE repertoires so that public or cross-reactive TCRs were removed. Drawing on the MIRA antigens, annotated TCRs were analysed further at the level of specific ORF or position within ORF. Depth was the summed frequency of annotated unique rearrangements, while breadth was defined as annotated unique rearrangements over total unique productive rearrangements. Group comparisons of TCR breadth used two-sided Wilcoxon rank-sum tests. The table was pulled from immuneACCESS by TCRdb, which kept in-frame rearrangements only. Such tables lose some clones; where checked, under half of the loss comes from unresolved V genes, and the rest has no known cause. The V and J calls and the clone size are those of that table, but D and trimming were determined from the DNA. The sample table lists around 450,000 clones, roughly 88% of them with a count of one. The leading ten clones occupy roughly 4.3% of the sample.

Comments on this clone: Its binding antigen is unknown. It has no much larger one-base neighbor in the sample; base qualities were not kept.

The treatment or condition label for this specimen denotes: over 15 received Ad26.COV2.S at low or high dose, single or two shots; 5 received placebo; per-sample allocation not given. Repertoires of vaccine and placebo recipients were sequenced from samples taken on day 63 after the first injection. Between 29 July and 7 August 2020, Cohort 1b enrolled 20 to 30 adults aged 18-55 years at one site in Boston, USA. As a vaccine, Ad26.COV2.S was a replication-incompetent adenovirus type 26 vector that expressed a prefusion-stabilized SARS-CoV-2 spike protein derived from the original Wuhan strain. The paper's findings and limits, for the study overall: Compared with placebo recipients, Ad26.COV2.S recipients showed higher spike-specific TCR breadth (P = 0.0014). The study was not powered for comparison of responses between vaccine doses or regimens. Vaccine and placebo recipients had comparable non-spike TCR breadth, which fits with the vaccine containing only spike. After vaccination, spike-specific CD8+ and CD4+ T cell responses were reported to show substantial breadth. According to the authors, total T cell responses may have been underestimated by the TCR breadth and depth analyses.

The receptor's source is a person between 18 and 59 years old who received the Ad26.COV2.S COVID-19 vaccine or a placebo. The input for sequencing was peripheral blood, taken in a trial of Ad26.COV2.S vaccine versus placebo.

The CDR3 loop reads CASSPVGVAGQETQYF. The base sequence is TGTGCCAGCAGCCCTGTAGGGGTAGCGGGACAAGAGACCCAGTACTTC. The rearrangement joined TRBV7-2 to TRBJ2-5; the central 8 bases match TRBD2. Including the terminal cysteine and phenylalanine, the CDR3 comprises 16 residues. Kept here is only the CDR3 DNA, which spans 48 bases and is read in frame from base 1. Based on the germline V gene, the CDR1 and CDR2 sequences are SGHTA and FQGNSA. V is cut back by 5 bases and J by 2 bases, with 10 bases in the junction unmatched.